This T cell receptor (beta chain) was sequenced for a study of blood T cell repertoires in COVID-19 (dated by TCRdb to 2020 to 2021). Background on the whole study: Samples from collaborators originated in the United States, Italy and Spain and spanned both the acute and convalescent phases of COVID-19. The prospective study material was composed of cDNA or gDNA derived from T cells, B-cell-depleted T cells, or PBMCs. Deeply sampled blood TCRbeta repertoires from subjects exposed to, actively infected with, or recovered from COVID-19 were included in the dataset. The repertoires were released in a freely available public database intended as a resource for research on the immune response to SARS-CoV-2. Samples were obtained from the ongoing ImmuneRACE study (first 160 participants) and from over 1,000 subjects provided by 6 global collaborators. Sample metadata almost always included a de-identified subject ID, COVID-19 status, age in years and sex. HLA class I and class II types, where available, came from metadata supplied by the sample provider rather than from assay-based typing. Overall results and qualifications from the work: The amount of clinical and demographic metadata varied by source and participant and was provided uncurated.

Whole blood was collected in K2EDTA tubes by collaborating institutions according to the institutions' own protocols. For TCRbeta analysis, collaborators shipped samples in one of three forms: frozen whole blood, isolated PBMCs, or DNA extracted from either of those sample types. Concerning this clone: The target of this receptor is not known. No base qualities exist here, and no much larger clone lies one base off it.

The immunoSEQ Assay, a bias-controlled multiplex PCR, was used to amplify TCRbeta CDR3 regions from genomic DNA. From the authors' description of their analysis: Nucleated cell counts per sample were estimated from amplification of reference gene primers within the assay. To quantify the absolute abundance of each unique TCRbeta CDR3 rearrangement, sequence reads were collapsed and filtered. For each sample, productive Simpson clonality was calculated as the square root of Simpson's diversity index over productive rearrangements. In TCRdb, the immuneACCESS table is reduced to in-frame sequences with V and J assigned. These tables do not hold every clone; where another copy was compared, an unresolved V gene accounts for under half, and the others remain unexplained. The V and J calls and the clone size are those of that table, but D and trimming were determined from the DNA. Counted in this sample were approximately 200,000 clones; approximately 85% of them appeared once. The ten top clones hold approximately 11% of the sample.

From cysteine to phenylalanine, the CDR3 is 21 amino acids long. The read is trimmed to its CDR3 DNA, 63 bases read in frame from base 1. The germline V gene encodes CDR1 KGHDR and CDR2 SFDVKD. Germline trimming amounts to 6 bases on V and 2 bases on J, with 25 as the count of junction bases outside the gene matches. The specimen was peripheral blood. The chain was built from TRBV24-1 and TRBJ2-3; 7 central nucleotides agree with TRBD2. This clonotype was sampled from a human donor with active or convalescent COVID-19. The donor label of this sample is uncertain. The sequence in DNA is TGTGCCACCAGTCGAACCGAGGGAGGGGTATCGGGGAGGCCACCCACAGATACGCAGTATTTT. This encodes CATSRTEGGVSGRPPTDTQYF.